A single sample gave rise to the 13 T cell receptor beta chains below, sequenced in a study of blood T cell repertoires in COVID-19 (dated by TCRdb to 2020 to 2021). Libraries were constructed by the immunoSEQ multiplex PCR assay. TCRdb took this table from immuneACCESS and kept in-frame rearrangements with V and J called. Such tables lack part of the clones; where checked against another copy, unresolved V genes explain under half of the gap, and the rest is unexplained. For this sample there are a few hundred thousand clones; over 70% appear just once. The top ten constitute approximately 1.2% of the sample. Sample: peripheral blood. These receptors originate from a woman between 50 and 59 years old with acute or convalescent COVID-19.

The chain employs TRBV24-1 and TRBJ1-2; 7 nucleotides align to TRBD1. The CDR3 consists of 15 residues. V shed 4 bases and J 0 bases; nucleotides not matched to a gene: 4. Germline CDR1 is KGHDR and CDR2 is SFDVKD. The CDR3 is CATSEGTDSNYGYTF. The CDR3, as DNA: TGTGCCACCAGTGAAGGGACAGATTCTAACTATGGCTACACCTTC.

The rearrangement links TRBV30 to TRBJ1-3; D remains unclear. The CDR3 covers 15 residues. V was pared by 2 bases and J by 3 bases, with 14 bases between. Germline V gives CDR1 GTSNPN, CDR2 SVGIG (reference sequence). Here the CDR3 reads CAWSKAQLIGNTIYF. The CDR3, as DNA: TGTGCCTGGAGTAAAGCACAGCTGATTGGAAACACCATATATTTT.

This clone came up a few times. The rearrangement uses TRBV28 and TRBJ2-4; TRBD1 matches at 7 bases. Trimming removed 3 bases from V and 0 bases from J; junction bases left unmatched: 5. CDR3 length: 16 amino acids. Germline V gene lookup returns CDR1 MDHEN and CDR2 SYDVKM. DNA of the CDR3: TGTGCCAGCAGTTTTCCCGGACAGGTAGCCAAAAACATTCAGTACTTC. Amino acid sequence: CASSFPGQVAKNIQYF.

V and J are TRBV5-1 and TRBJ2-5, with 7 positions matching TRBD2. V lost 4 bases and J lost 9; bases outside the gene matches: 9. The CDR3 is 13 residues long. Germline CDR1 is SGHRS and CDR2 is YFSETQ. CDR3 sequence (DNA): TGCGCCAGCAGCCAAGCTCCGGGGGGATCCCAGTACTTC. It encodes CASSQAPGGSQYF.

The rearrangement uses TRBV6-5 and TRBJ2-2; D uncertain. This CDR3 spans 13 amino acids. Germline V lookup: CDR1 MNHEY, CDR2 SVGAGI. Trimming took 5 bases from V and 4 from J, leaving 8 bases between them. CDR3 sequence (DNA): TGTGCCAGCAGTCCCCAGGCCACCGGGGAGCTGTTTTTT. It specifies CASSPQATGELFF.

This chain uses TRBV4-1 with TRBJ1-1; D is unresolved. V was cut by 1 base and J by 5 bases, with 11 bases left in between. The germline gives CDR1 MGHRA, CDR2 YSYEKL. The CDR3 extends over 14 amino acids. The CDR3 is CASSQGLRTTEAFF. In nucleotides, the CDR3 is TGCGCCAGCAGCCAAGGACTACGGACTACTGAAGCTTTCTTT.

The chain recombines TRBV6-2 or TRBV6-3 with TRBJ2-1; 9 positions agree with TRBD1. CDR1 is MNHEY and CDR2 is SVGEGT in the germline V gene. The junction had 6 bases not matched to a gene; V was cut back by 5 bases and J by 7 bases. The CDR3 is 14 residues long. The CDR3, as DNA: TGTGCCAGCAGTCAACAGGGGGCGAGGAATGAGCAGTTCTTC. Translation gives CASSQQGARNEQFF.

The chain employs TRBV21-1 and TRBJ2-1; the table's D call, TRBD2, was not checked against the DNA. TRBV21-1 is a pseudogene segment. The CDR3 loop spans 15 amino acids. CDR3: CASSTERGGQEEQFF. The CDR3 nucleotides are TGTGCCAGCAGCACCGAGCGGGGGGGCCAAGAAGAGCAGTTCTTC.

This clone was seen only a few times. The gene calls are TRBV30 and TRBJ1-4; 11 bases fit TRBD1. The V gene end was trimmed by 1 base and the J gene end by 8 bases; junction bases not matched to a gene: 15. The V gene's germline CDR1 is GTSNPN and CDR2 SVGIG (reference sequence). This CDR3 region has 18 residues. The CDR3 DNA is TGTGCCTGGAGTGCCCTAGCGGGGTGGACAGGGGGCGAGGAAAAACTGTTTTTT. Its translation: CAWSALAGWTGGEEKLFF.

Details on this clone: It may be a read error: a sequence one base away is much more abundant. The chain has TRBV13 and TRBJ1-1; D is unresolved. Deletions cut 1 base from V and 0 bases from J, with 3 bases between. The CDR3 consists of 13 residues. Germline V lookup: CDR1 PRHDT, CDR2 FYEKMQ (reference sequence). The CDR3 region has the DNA TGTGCCAGCAGCTTAGACATGAACACTGAAGCTTTCTTT. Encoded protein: CASSLDMNTEAFF.

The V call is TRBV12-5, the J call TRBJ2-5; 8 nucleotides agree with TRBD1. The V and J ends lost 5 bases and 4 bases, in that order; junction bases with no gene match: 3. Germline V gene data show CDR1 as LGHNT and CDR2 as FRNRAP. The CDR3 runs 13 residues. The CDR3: CASGPQGGETQYF. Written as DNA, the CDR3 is TGTGCTAGTGGTCCACAGGGGGGAGAGACCCAGTACTTC.

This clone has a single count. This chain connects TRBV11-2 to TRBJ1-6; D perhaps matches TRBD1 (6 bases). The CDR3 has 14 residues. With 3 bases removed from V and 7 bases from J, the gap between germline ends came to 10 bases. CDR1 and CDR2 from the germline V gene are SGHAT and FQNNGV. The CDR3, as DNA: TGTGCCAGCAGCTTCACGGACAGAAATTCACCCCTCCACTTT. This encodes CASSFTDRNSPLHF.

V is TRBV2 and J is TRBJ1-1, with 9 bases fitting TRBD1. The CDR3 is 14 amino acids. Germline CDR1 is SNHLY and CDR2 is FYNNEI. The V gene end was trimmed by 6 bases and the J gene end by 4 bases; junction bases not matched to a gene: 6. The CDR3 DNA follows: TGTGCCAGCAGGTCCGACAGGGGGGTCACTGAAGCTTTCTTT. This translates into CASRSDRGVTEAFF.